Below, one TCR beta chain is given with its context. The antigen remains undetermined. Germline loops: CDR1 SGHAT, CDR2 FQNNGV. Trimming took 6 bases from V and 4 from J; bases not matched to a gene: 12. CDR3 length: 17 residues. The table came from immunoSEQ multiplex PCR; TCRdb's copy has only in-frame clones and leaves some out. The repertoire holds 60,000 or so clones, with 90% as singletons. These data come from a study of cytomegalovirus exposure and HLA in healthy donors. Donors came from a validation cohort of over 100 subjects, distinct from the first 666-subject cohort. Study-level findings and limits: Cytomegalovirus association was assigned to under 200 TCR beta chains.

The TCR sequence derives from a man aged 18 to 29 in good health and CMV-seronegative. The chain uses TRBV11-2 and TRBJ2-5; TRBD1 agrees at 12 bases. The sample was PBMCs. The CDR3 spells CASRPRDGTGGLETQYF. CDR3 bases: TGTGCCAGCAGACCAAGGGACGGGACAGGGGGCTTAGAGACCCAGTACTTC. The variable domain in full, completed from reference TRBV11-2 and TRBJ2-5, reads EAGVAQSPRYKIIEKRQSVAFWCNPISGHATLYWYQQILGQGPKLLIQFQNNGVVDDSQLPKDRFSAERLKGVDSTLKIQPAKLEDSAVYLCASRPRDGTGGLETQYFGPGTRLLVL.